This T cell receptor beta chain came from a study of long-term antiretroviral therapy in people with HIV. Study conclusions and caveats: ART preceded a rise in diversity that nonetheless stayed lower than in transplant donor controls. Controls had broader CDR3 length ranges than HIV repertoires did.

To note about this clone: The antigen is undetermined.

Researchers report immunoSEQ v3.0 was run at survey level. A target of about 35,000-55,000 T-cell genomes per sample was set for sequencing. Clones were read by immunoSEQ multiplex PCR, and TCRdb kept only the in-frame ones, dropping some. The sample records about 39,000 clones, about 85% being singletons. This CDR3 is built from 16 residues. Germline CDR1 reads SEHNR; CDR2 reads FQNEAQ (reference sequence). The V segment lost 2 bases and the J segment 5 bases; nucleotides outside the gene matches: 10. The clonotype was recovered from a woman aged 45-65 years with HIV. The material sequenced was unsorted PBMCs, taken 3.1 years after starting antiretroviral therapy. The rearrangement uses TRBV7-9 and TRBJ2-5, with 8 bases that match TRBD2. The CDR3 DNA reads TGTGCCAGCAGCTTAAGAGGTAGCGGGATACGGGAGACCCAGTACTTC. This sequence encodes CASSLRGSGIRETQYF.